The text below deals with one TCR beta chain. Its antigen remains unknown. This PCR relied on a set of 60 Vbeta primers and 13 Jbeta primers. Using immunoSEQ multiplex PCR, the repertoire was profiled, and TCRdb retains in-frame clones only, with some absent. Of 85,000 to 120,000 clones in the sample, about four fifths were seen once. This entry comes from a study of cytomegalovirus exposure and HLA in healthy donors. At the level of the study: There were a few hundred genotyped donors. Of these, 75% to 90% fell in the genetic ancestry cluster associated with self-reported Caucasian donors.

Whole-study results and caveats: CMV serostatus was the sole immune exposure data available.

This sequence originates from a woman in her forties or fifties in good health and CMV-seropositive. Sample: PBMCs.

Here the CDR3 DNA reads TGTGCCAGCAGCGTAGAGGGACAGGGGGTAAGGGAGCAGTACTTC. It encodes CASSVEGQGVREQYF. The chain has TRBV9 and TRBJ2-7; 11 bases line up with TRBD1. The CDR3 covers 15 residues. Looked up from germline, CDR1 is SGDLS and CDR2 is YYNGEE. The J segment lost 7 bases and the V segment lost 0 bases, leaving 6 bases of the junction unmatched.